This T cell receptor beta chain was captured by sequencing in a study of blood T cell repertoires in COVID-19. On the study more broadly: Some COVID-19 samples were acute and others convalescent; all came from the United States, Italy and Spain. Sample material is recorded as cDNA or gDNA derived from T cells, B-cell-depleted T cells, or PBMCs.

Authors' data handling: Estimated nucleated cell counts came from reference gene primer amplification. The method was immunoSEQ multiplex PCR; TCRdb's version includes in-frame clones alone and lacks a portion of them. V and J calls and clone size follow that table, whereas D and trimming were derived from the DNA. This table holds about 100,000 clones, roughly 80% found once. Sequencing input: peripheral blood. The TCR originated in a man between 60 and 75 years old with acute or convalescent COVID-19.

The CDR3 DNA is TGTGCCAGCTCACTCAAGACTCGTAGCACCGGGGAGCTGTTTTTT. This sequence encodes CASSLKTRSTGELFF. The V gene is TRBV18, the J gene TRBJ2-2; D not certain. The CDR3 runs 15 residues. Looked up from germline, CDR1 is KGHSH and CDR2 is LQKENI. Trimming removed 4 bases from V and 4 bases from J, with 13 bases in between.